This TCR beta chain is drawn from a study of T-cell memory formation after mild COVID-19. The CDR3 is 14 amino acids. V lost 0 bases and J lost 6, with 11 bases in between. Germline values: CDR1 SEHNR, CDR2 FQNEAQ (reference sequence). TCRdb passed the 5' RACE reads through MiXCR, listing each CDR3 protein once. The sample holds under 200,000 distinct CDR3 sequences; around a third are singletons and the top ten take around 12%. Study conclusions and caveats: Mainly in CM and EM were contracting CD4+ clones; CD8+ were in EMRA. Memory sampled before infection contained some responding clones, suggesting cross-reactive memory joined.

On this clonotype itself: Its antigen remains unknown.

The chain couples TRBV7-9 to TRBJ1-2; possible D gene TRBD1, 5 bases. The receptor comes from an adult woman who had mild COVID-19 (a few samples of this study predate the infection). Cell type and time point are not known. The sequenced sample consisted of PBMCs or a T cell subset sorted from them (not recorded which). The CDR3 spells CASSLAGDPHGYTF. DNA for the CDR3: TGTGCCAGCAGCTTAGCCGGGGACCCACATGGCTACACCTTC.